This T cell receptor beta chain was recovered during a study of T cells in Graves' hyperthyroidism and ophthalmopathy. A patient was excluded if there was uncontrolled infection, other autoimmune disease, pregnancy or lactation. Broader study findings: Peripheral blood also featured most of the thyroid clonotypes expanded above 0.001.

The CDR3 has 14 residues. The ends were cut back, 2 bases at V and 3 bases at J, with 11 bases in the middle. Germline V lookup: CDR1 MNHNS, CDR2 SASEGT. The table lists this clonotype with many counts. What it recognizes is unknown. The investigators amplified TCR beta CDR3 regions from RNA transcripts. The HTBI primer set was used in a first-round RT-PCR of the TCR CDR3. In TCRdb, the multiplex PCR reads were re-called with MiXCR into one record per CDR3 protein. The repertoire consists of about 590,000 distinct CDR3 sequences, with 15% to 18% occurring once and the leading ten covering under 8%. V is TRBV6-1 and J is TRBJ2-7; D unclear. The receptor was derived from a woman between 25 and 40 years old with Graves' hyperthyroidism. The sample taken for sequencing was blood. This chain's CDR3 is CASSESRSVYEQYF. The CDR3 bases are TGTGCCAGCAGTGAAAGTAGGTCGGTCTACGAGCAGTACTTC.